Following are 14 T cell receptor beta chains from one sample sequenced in a study of T cells after yellow fever vaccination. A single record per CDR3 protein comes from TCRdb applying MiXCR to the 5' RACE reads. Found here are tens of thousands of distinct CDR3 sequences, approximately 8% of them singletons; the top ten hold 41%. The specimen comprised CD8+ T cells sorted from PBMCs, sampled on the day of the yellow fever booster vaccination. The source of these receptors is a man aged 25 to 40 who received the YFV17D yellow fever vaccine.

This clonotype has a count of ten or more. CDR3 sequence reads: CATQKGDEQYF. The CDR3 region has the DNA TGTGCCACCCAAAAGGGCGACGAGCAGTACTTC. The genes are TRBV24-1 and TRBJ2-7; no clear D gene. The CDR3 is 11 residues long. CDR1 and CDR2 (germline): KGHDR, SFDVKD. V lost 9 bases and J lost 5, with 10 bases in between.

At least ten counts were recorded for this clonotype. The V gene is TRBV11-2, the J gene TRBJ2-1; 11 positions match TRBD2. This CDR3 has 15 amino acids. Germline CDR1 SGHAT, CDR2 FQNNGV. After removal of 5 bases from V and 7 bases from J, the junction contained 7 bases not matched to a gene. CDR3 amino acids: CASSQTSGSRNEQFF. For the CDR3, the DNA is TGTGCCAGCAGCCAAACTAGCGGGAGCAGGAATGAGCAGTTCTTC.

This clonotype has more than one count but fewer than ten. The chain carries TRBV4-2 and TRBJ2-7, with 7 nucleotides matching TRBD2. The CDR3 sequence is 16 residues long. Germline CDR1 LGHNA, CDR2 YNFKEQ. The V and J ends lost 5 bases and 3 bases, in that order; junction bases with no gene match: 13. CDR3 region: CASSVTSSGRDYEQYF. DNA of the CDR3: TGTGCCAGCAGCGTAACTTCTAGCGGCCGGGACTACGAGCAGTACTTC.

This clonotype has at least ten counts. This chain joins TRBV27 and TRBJ2-2, with D possibly called TRBD1 or TRBD2 (5 bases each). Trimming pared 7 bases from V and 4 bases from J, leaving 13 bases between. This CDR3 has 14 amino acids. Germline V gives CDR1 MNHEY, CDR2 SMNVEV (reference sequence). DNA of the CDR3: TGTGCCAGCACCCGGCAGGGAGCCACCGGGGAGCTGTTTTTT. Translating gives CASTRQGATGELFF.

This clonotype showed up many times. This sequence joins TRBV27 and TRBJ2-1; possibly TRBD2 for D (5 bases). This CDR3 region has 13 residues. The germline V gene encodes CDR1 MNHEY and CDR2 SMNVEV (reference sequence). Between the trimmed V and J ends, which lost 5 bases and 6 bases, there was a span of 11 bases. In DNA form, the CDR3 reads TGTGCCAGCAGTAGCGGTCTCGCCAATGAGCAGTTCTTC. Translation gives CASSSGLANEQFF.

This clonotype was seen a handful of times. The chain combines TRBV6-2 or TRBV6-3 with TRBJ1-6; 7 positions match TRBD1. CDR3 size: 16 residues. The ends lost 7 bases at V and 0 bases at J; junction bases unmatched: 6. Germline CDR1 MNHEY, CDR2 SVGEGT. Written as DNA, the CDR3 is TGTGCCAGCACCGACGGGGACAGCTCCTATAATTCACCCCTCCACTTT. It is translated as CASTDGDSSYNSPLHF.

This clonotype was counted between two and nine times. V is TRBV12-3 or TRBV12-4 and J is TRBJ1-1, with a possible D match to TRBD1 (6 bases). Trimming left V 2 bases short and J 3 bases short, with 10 bases between. The CDR3 contains 14 residues. The CDR3 here is CASSLSRGDTEAFF. The CDR3 DNA sequence: TGTGCCAGCAGTTTATCCAGGGGAGACACTGAAGCTTTCTTT.

Ten or more counts support this clonotype. This chain links TRBV6-2 or TRBV6-3 with TRBJ2-5, with 7 bases aligning to TRBD1. The CDR3 consists of 17 residues. J lost 3 bases, V lost 2 bases, and 12 bases had no gene match. Germline CDR1 reads MNHEY; CDR2 reads SVGEGT. The CDR3 loop reads CASSYNLRDSHKETQYF. The CDR3, as DNA: TGTGCCAGCAGTTACAACCTCCGGGACAGCCACAAAGAGACCCAGTACTTC.

This clonotype was seen more than once but under ten times. The CDR3 here is CASSKYGYTF. CDR3 in DNA: TGTGCCAGCAGCAAATATGGCTACACCTTC. The genes are TRBV21-1 and TRBJ1-2. TRBV21-1 corresponds to a pseudogene. The CDR3 consists of 10 residues.

This chain links TRBV2 with TRBJ2-1; no definite D call. The V end was cut by 6 bases, the J end by 3 bases, with 18 bases between. This CDR3 has 16 residues. Germline V CDR1 and CDR2: SNHLY, FYNNEI. CDR3 amino acids: CASSDPGRPLYNEQFF. In nucleotides, the CDR3 is TGTGCCAGCAGCGACCCCGGACGCCCCCTCTACAATGAGCAGTTCTTC.

This clonotype was found many times. The chain joins TRBV5-4 to TRBJ2-7, with 10 bases matching TRBD2. V was pared by 4 bases and J by 2 bases, with 6 bases of the junction left unmatched. CDR3 length: 15 amino acids. Germline CDR1 and CDR2: SGHNT and YYREEE (reference sequence). CDR3 loop: CASSGPGTSAYEQYF. CDR3 DNA: TGTGCCAGCAGCGGGCCGGGGACTAGCGCCTACGAGCAGTACTTC.

This clonotype was detected only a few times. V and J are TRBV5-6 and TRBJ2-7; TRBD2 is a possible D gene (6 bases). CDR3 length: 14 amino acids. V dropped 6 bases and J dropped 6 bases, with 19 bases sitting between them. From germline, CDR1 is SGHDT and CDR2 YYEEEE. CDR3 in DNA: TGTGCCAGCACCCGACTAGAGAAACCTCTCGAGCAGTACTTC. This gives the protein CASTRLEKPLEQYF.

J is TRBJ2-7 and V is TRBV28; 10 bases fit TRBD2. The junction had 7 bases not matched to a gene; V was cut back by 2 bases and J by 3 bases. There are 16 residues in the CDR3. CDR1 MDHEN and CDR2 SYDVKM come from the germline V gene. The CDR3 loop is CASSLIRSSGSYEQYF. The CDR3 DNA follows: TGTGCCAGCAGTTTAATCCGGTCTAGCGGGAGCTACGAGCAGTACTTC. The full variable domain, completed using reference TRBV28 and TRBJ2-7, is DVKVTQSSRYLVKRTGEKVFLECVQDMDHENMFWYRQDPGLGLRLIYFSYDVKMKEKGDIPEGYSVSREKKERFSLILESASTNQTSMYLCASSLIRSSGSYEQYFGPGTRLTVT.

The chain joins TRBV29-1 to TRBJ1-1; 8 nucleotides agree with TRBD1. The CDR3 contains 12 residues. CDR1 SQVTM and CDR2 ANQGSEA come from the germline V gene. With 8 bases clipped from V and 11 bases from J, the junction kept 13 bases outside the gene matches. The CDR3 region is CSTPGTGSIAFF. The CDR3 DNA follows: TGCAGCACCCCCGGGACAGGTAGTATTGCTTTCTTT.